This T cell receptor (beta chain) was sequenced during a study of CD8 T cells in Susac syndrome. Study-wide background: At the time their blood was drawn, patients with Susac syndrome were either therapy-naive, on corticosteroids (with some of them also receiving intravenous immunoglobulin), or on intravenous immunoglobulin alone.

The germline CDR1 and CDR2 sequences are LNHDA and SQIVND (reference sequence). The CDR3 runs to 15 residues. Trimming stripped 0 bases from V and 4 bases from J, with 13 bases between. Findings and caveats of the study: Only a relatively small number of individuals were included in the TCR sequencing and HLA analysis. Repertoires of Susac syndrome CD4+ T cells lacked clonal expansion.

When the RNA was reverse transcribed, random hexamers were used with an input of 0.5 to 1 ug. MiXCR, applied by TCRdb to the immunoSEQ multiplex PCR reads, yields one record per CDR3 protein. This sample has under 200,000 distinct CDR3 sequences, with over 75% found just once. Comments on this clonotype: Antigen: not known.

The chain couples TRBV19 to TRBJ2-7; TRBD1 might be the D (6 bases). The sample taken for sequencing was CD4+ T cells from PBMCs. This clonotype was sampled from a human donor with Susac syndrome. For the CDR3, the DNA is TGTGCCAGTAGTATAGATCAACAGGGTCCGTACGAGCAGTACTTC. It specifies CASSIDQQGPYEQYF.